The 13 T cell receptor beta chains reported below all come from one sample, sequenced in a study of siplizumab effects on memory and regulatory T cells. Using immunoSEQ multiplex PCR, the repertoire was profiled, and TCRdb retains in-frame clones only, with some absent. The sample records more than 95,000 clones, over 90% being singletons. The sample comprised Tregs sorted from blood. These TCRs come from a human donor in good health.

The chain couples TRBV5-4 to TRBJ2-1; 10 bases agree with TRBD2. Germline trimming cut 4 bases from V and 15 bases from J; bases unmatched to any gene: 13. Germline values: CDR1 SGHNT, CDR2 YYREEE (reference sequence). CDR3 length equals 14 residues. The CDR3, as DNA: TGTGCCAGCAGCCACCCCCAGCGGGGGGGCCGACGGTTCTTC. This translates into CASSHPQRGGRRFF.

The chain recombines TRBV27 with TRBJ1-5, with 9 bases that match TRBD1. With 4 bases clipped from V and 6 bases from J, the junction kept 10 bases outside the gene matches. Germline lookup yields CDR1 MNHEY and CDR2 SMNVEV (reference sequence). The length of the CDR3 is 16 residues. The CDR3, as DNA: TGTGCCAGCAGTTCGCTGACAGGGGGTAGGGGTCAGCCCCAGCATTTT. This sequence encodes CASSSLTGGRGQPQHF.

J is TRBJ2-7 and V is TRBV29-1, with a tentative D call TRBD1 (6 bases). The CDR3 extends over 11 amino acids. Trimming removed 2 bases at V and 5 bases at J, with 7 bases between. Per germline, CDR1 SQVTM and CDR2 ANQGSEA. DNA for the CDR3: TGCAGCGTTGAAAAGGGGGACGAGCAGTACTTC. Its translation: CSVEKGDEQYF.

The chain recombines TRBV5-1 with TRBJ2-7, with TRBD2 as a possible D gene (6 bases). Germline values: CDR1 SGHRS, CDR2 YFSETQ. CDR3 length equals 14 residues. The ends were cut back, 5 bases at V and 2 bases at J, with 14 bases in the middle. The CDR3 here is CASSRRDWAYEQYF. The CDR3 DNA reads TGCGCCAGCAGTCGCCGGGACTGGGCCTACGAGCAGTACTTC.

The chain recombines TRBV5-1 with TRBJ2-3, with D perhaps matching TRBD2 (5 bases). Trimming removed 4 bases at V and 4 bases at J, with 13 bases between. This CDR3 is 14 amino acids long. The V gene's germline CDR1 is SGHRS and CDR2 YFSETQ. The DNA of the CDR3 is TGCGCCAGCAGCGACTTGAGGGAAGCAGATACGCAGTATTTT. This gives the protein CASSDLREADTQYF.

The gene calls are TRBV7-9 and TRBJ2-2; maybe TRBD2 (6 bases). This CDR3 is built from 14 residues. CDR1 SEHNR and CDR2 FQNEAQ come from the germline V gene (reference sequence). V lost 3 bases and J lost 3, with 8 bases in between. This CDR3 reads CASSFGTDTGELFF. The CDR3 region has the DNA TGTGCCAGCAGCTTTGGGACTGACACCGGGGAGCTGTTTTTT.

On this clone: One end of the junction varies from germline; a read error may be responsible. The chain employs TRBV5-1 and TRBJ1-1; D might be TRBD1 (5 bases). Germline V gene lookup returns CDR1 SGHRS and CDR2 YFSETQ. CDR3 length: 16 residues. The DNA for the CDR3 is TGCGCCAGCAGCCCCTACACCGGGACTACTAACAATGAAGCTTTCTTT. Translation gives CASSPYTGTTNNEAFF. Complete variable domain (other parts from reference TRBV5-1 and TRBJ1-1): KAGVTQTPRYLIKTRGQQVTLSCSPISGHRSVSWYQQTPGQGLQFLFEYFSETQRNKGNFPGRFSGRQFSNSRSEMNVSTLELGDSALYLCASSPYTGTTNNEAFFGQGTRLTVV.

The rearrangement joins TRBV5-5 to TRBJ2-7; 7 bases fit TRBD1. Germline V lookup: CDR1 SGHKS, CDR2 YYEKEE (reference sequence). V lost 0 bases to trimming and J lost 3 bases; unmatched junction nucleotides: 9. This CDR3 spans 16 amino acids. CDR3 DNA sequence: TGTGCCAGCAGCTTGGCCAGAGGGGGCTTGGTCTACGAGCAGTACTTC. Translating gives CASSLARGGLVYEQYF.

The chain carries TRBV4-1 and TRBJ2-6, with 7 bases fitting TRBD1. Germline CDR1 MGHRA, CDR2 YSYEKL. The CDR3 has 18 amino acids. J gave up 4 bases and V 4 bases, and 13 bases lay outside the gene matches. The DNA of the CDR3 is TGCGCCAGCAGCCGCCCTGGGACAGCAGGGAAGGGGGCCAACGTCCTGACTTTC. It codes for CASSRPGTAGKGANVLTF.

The J gene is TRBJ2-1, the V gene TRBV6-1; D is possibly TRBD1 (7 bases). This CDR3 has 15 residues. Trimming shortened V by 6 bases and J by 6 bases, and 18 bases separated the two germline ends. Germline CDR1 is MNHNS and CDR2 is SASEGT. The CDR3 loop reads CASRSAGGIRNEQFF. CDR3 DNA sequence: TGTGCCAGCAGATCCGCAGGGGGGATTCGCAATGAGCAGTTCTTC.

J is TRBJ1-1 and V is TRBV18; 8 bases match TRBD1. CDR3 length equals 15 residues. Trimming removed 3 bases from V and 5 bases from J; junction bases left unmatched: 8. Germline assignment: CDR1 KGHSH and CDR2 LQKENI. CDR3 in amino acids: CASSPSGTGQTEAFF. For the CDR3, the DNA is TGTGCCAGCTCACCGTCCGGGACAGGTCAGACTGAAGCTTTCTTT.

The V call is TRBV6-1, the J call TRBJ1-1; possibly TRBD1 for D (5 bases). The CDR3 sequence is 14 residues long. In germline, CDR1 is MNHNS, CDR2 SASEGT. V gave up 5 bases and J gave up 8 bases, with 18 bases separating them. As DNA, the CDR3 is TGTGCCAGCAGTAGAACCGGGACCCAACAGGAAGCTTTCTTT. Translation gives CASSRTGTQQEAFF.

This clone was seen once. V and J are TRBV18 and TRBJ1-3; 9 bases align to TRBD1. The V gene end was trimmed by 3 bases and the J gene end by 0 bases; junction bases not matched to a gene: 9. CDR1 and CDR2 from the germline V gene are KGHSH and LQKENI. The CDR3 runs 18 residues. CDR3 sequence: CASSPGQGAQDSGNTIYF. The CDR3 DNA sequence: TGTGCCAGCTCACCGGGACAGGGAGCCCAGGACTCTGGAAACACCATATATTTT. The full variable domain, with the rest looked up from reference TRBV18 and TRBJ1-3, is NAGVMQNPRHLVRRRGQEARLRCSPMKGHSHVYWYRQLPEEGLKFMVYLQKENIIDESGMPKERFSAEFPKEGPSILRIQQVVRGDSAAYFCASSPGQGAQDSGNTIYFGEGSWLTVV.